This TCR beta chain was identified in a study of CD8 T cells in Susac syndrome. Study in general: Sequenced Susac syndrome patients included over 5 with active disease and under ten who were in remission. Intravenous immunoglobulin alone or corticosteroids were being given to patients with Susac syndrome at blood draw, unless they were therapy-naive.

CDR3 length equals 13 residues. Trimming removed 1 base from V and 3 bases from J, with 8 bases in between. Per the germline V gene, CDR1 is SGHDT and CDR2 is YYEEEE. After extraction with the RNeasy kit, about 0.45 to 1 ug of the RNA was reverse transcribed using random hexamers. TCRdb reanalysed the immunoSEQ multiplex PCR reads using MiXCR and keeps one entry per CDR3 protein. The sample holds around 140,000 distinct CDR3 sequences, approximately 95% seen once. The J gene is TRBJ2-7, the V gene TRBV5-6; D might be TRBD2 (5 bases). The receptor was isolated from a human donor with Susac syndrome. Material: CD4+ T cells from PBMCs. In nucleotides, the CDR3 is TGTGCCAGCAGCTTGCGGGGAAACTACGAGCAGTACTTC. Protein product: CASSLRGNYEQYF.